This record looks at one TCR beta chain sequence and its context. The data belong to a study of blood T cell repertoires in COVID-19. Study-wide context: Spain, Italy and the United States supplied samples that represented acute and convalescent COVID-19. PBMCs, B-cell-depleted T cells, or T cells provided the cDNA or gDNA that made up the material.

There are 15 residues in the CDR3. Germline V gene sequence: CDR1 SEHNR, CDR2 FQNEAQ (reference sequence). V gave up 11 bases and J gave up 6 bases; unmatched junction bases: 17. In the original analysis: Nucleated cell number was recorded as an estimate derived from reference gene primer amplification. This table comes from immunoSEQ multiplex PCR, and its TCRdb copy is limited to in-frame clones, with some not included. The DNA gave D and trimming, while V, J and clone size come from that table. The sample contains more than 200,000 clones, more than 85% of which appear only once. V and J are TRBV7-9 and TRBJ1-1; 8 bases fit TRBD1. The specimen sequenced was peripheral blood. The TCR sequence derives from a man aged 35-49 years with acute or convalescent COVID-19. CDR3 nucleotide sequence: TGTGCCGGCCAAGGGGCAGGGGGCTACACCGCTGAAGCTTTCTTT. Translated: CAGQGAGGYTAEAFF.